The 20 T cell receptor beta chains given below trace back to one sample, sequenced in a study of OX40 agonist ivuxolimab in advanced cancers. Profiled with immunoSEQ multiplex PCR; TCRdb holds only in-frame clones, not every one. The sample has 40,000 to 50,000 clones; roughly nine tenths are singletons. The source material was CD4+ or CD8+ T cells sorted from blood, sampled in a trial of the OX40 agonist ivuxolimab. The receptors were gathered from an adult with an advanced solid tumor such as melanoma, head and neck, liver or kidney cancer.

The chain uses TRBV29-1 and TRBJ2-7; D gene ambiguous. V was clipped by 4 bases and J by 6 bases, with 13 bases between them. The CDR3 spans 12 residues. Germline CDR1 and CDR2: SQVTM and ANQGSEA. This CDR3 reads CSVVSSTSEQYF. DNA of the CDR3: TGCAGCGTTGTGAGTAGTACTTCCGAGCAGTACTTC.

This chain joins TRBV2 and TRBJ1-3; D is uncertain. V was cut by 4 bases and J by 0 bases, with 10 bases left in between. Germline assignment: CDR1 SNHLY and CDR2 FYNNEI. The CDR3 runs 15 residues. The CDR3 DNA is TGTGCCAGCAGTGGAGGGCAGCTCTCTGGAAACACCATATATTTT. Translating it yields CASSGGQLSGNTIYF.

The rearrangement links TRBV7-9 to TRBJ2-1; tentatively, D is TRBD1 (6 bases). Between the trimmed V and J ends, which lost 7 bases and 0 bases, there was a span of 13 bases. Germline V CDR1 and CDR2: SEHNR, FQNEAQ (reference sequence). The CDR3 runs 15 residues. The CDR3 loop reads CASNPRDISYNEQFF. The CDR3 nucleotides read TGTGCCAGCAACCCCCGGGACATCTCCTACAATGAGCAGTTCTTC. Filled out from reference TRBV7-9 and TRBJ2-1, the complete variable domain reads DTGVSQNPRHKITKRGQNVTFRCDPISEHNRLYWYRQTLGQGPEFLTYFQNEAQLEKSRLLSDRFSAERPKGSFSTLEIQRTEQGDSAMYLCASNPRDISYNEQFFGPGTRLTVL.

The chain has TRBV11-3 and TRBJ2-5, with TRBD1 identical over 10 bases. This CDR3 has 16 residues. CDR1 is SGHNT, CDR2 YENEEA, per germline. With V trimmed by 5 bases and J by 4 bases, 10 bases remained unmatched. CDR3 bases: TGTGCCAGCAGCCATCGTACTGGACAGGGGGGAGAGACCCAGTACTTC. Its protein is CASSHRTGQGGETQYF.

The chain is built from TRBV19 and TRBJ2-5; no firm D call. The CDR3 consists of 12 residues. From germline, CDR1 is LNHDA and CDR2 SQIVND (reference sequence). Trimming stripped 3 bases from V and 4 bases from J, with 6 bases between. In DNA, the CDR3 is TGTGCCAGTAGTATCTGGGGAGAGACCCAGTACTTC. This codes for CASSIWGETQYF.

This chain uses TRBV2 with TRBJ1-5, with D perhaps matching TRBD1 (6 bases). CDR1 is SNHLY and CDR2 is FYNNEI in the germline V gene. CDR3 size: 14 residues. V shed 4 bases and J shed 5 bases, with 12 bases lying between them. The CDR3 DNA reads TGTGCCAGCAGTGCCAACAGGGATGATCAGCCCCAGCATTTT. This sequence encodes CASSANRDDQPQHF.

The gene calls are TRBV5-4 and TRBJ1-2, with D perhaps matching TRBD1 (6 bases). This CDR3 spans 16 amino acids. The ends were cut back, 0 bases at V and 3 bases at J, with 15 bases in the middle. From germline, CDR1 is SGHNT and CDR2 YYREEE (reference sequence). The CDR3 protein is CASSLDPGGWDYGYTF. The CDR3 DNA reads as TGTGCCAGCAGCTTGGATCCCGGGGGCTGGGACTATGGCTACACCTTC. Full variable domain (missing parts from reference TRBV5-4 and TRBJ1-2): ETGVTQSPTHLIKTRGQQVTLRCSSQSGHNTVSWYQQALGQGPQFIFQYYREEENGRGNFPPRFSGLQFPNYSSELNVNALELDDSALYLCASSLDPGGWDYGYTFGSGTRLTVV.

V is TRBV2 and J is TRBJ2-3; the D gene is possibly TRBD1 (6 bases). There are 14 residues in the CDR3. V was trimmed by 7 bases and J by 0 bases, leaving 11 bases between them. Germline V gene sequence: CDR1 SNHLY, CDR2 FYNNEI. The CDR3 reads CASKGQISTDTQYF. CDR3 DNA: TGTGCCAGCAAAGGACAGATTAGCACAGATACGCAGTATTTT. Drawing the rest from reference TRBV2 and TRBJ2-3, the complete variable domain is EPEVTQTPSHQVTQMGQEVILRCVPISNHLYFYWYRQILGQKVEFLVSFYNNEISEKSEIFDDQFSVERPDGSNFTLKIRSTKLEDSAMYFCASKGQISTDTQYFGPGTRLTVL.

The chain has TRBV7-8 and TRBJ1-1; D is unclear. The V and J ends lost 5 bases and 10 bases respectively, with 11 bases between them. The CDR3 contains 11 residues. CDR1 is SGHVS and CDR2 is FQNEAQ in the germline V gene. CDR3 sequence: CASSETGRAFF. In DNA, the CDR3 is TGTGCCAGCAGCGAGACTGGTAGAGCTTTCTTT.

The chain has TRBV2 and TRBJ1-5, with D possibly TRBD1 on 6 matching bases. V lost 6 bases and J lost 0, with 18 bases in between. CDR1 and CDR2 from the germline V gene are SNHLY and FYNNEI. The CDR3 length is 17 residues. The CDR3 bases are TGTGCCAGCAGAACGCAGGACAGACCCCTTAGCAATCAGCCCCAGCATTTT. This sequence encodes CASRTQDRPLSNQPQHF.

The chain has TRBV7-2 and TRBJ1-5; D perhaps matches TRBD1 (6 bases). The length of the CDR3 is 14 residues. V dropped 3 bases and J dropped 4 bases, with 10 bases sitting between them. Germline CDR1 is SGHTA and CDR2 is FQGNSA. In DNA form, the CDR3 reads TGTGCCAGCAGCTTCGGGACACTTAATCAGCCCCAGCATTTT. Translation gives CASSFGTLNQPQHF.

This chain links TRBV9 with TRBJ2-1; D is possibly TRBD2 (6 bases). Germline loops: CDR1 SGDLS, CDR2 YYNGEE. Trimming shortened V by 4 bases and J by 3 bases, and 14 bases separated the two germline ends. CDR3 length: 15 amino acids. The CDR3 DNA reads as TGTGCCAGCAGCCAGGGTGGGGGGTACTACAATGAGCAGTTCTTC. Translated, it gives CASSQGGGYYNEQFF.

The chain employs TRBV6-6 and TRBJ2-5; either TRBD1 or TRBD2 may supply D (5 bases each). The CDR3 has 15 residues. The germline V gene encodes CDR1 MNHNY and CDR2 SVGAGI (reference sequence). V gave up 6 bases and J gave up 4 bases, with 18 bases separating them. This CDR3 is CASSPRIGAGETQYF. In DNA, the CDR3 is TGTGCCAGCAGCCCCAGAATCGGGGCTGGAGAGACCCAGTACTTC.

J is TRBJ1-5 and V is TRBV6-6; D is unclear. The CDR3 loop spans 12 amino acids. V was shortened by 5 bases and J by 4 bases, with 6 bases between the two germline ends. Germline V gene lookup returns CDR1 MNHNY and CDR2 SVGAGI (reference sequence). Written as DNA, the CDR3 is TGTGCCAGCAGTCCCTCTAATCAGCCCCAGCATTTT. Translating gives CASSPSNQPQHF.

This chain connects TRBV11-3 to TRBJ1-3; unclear D gene. This CDR3 comprises 13 residues. Between the trimmed V and J ends, which lost 5 bases and 2 bases, there was a span of 7 bases. CDR1 is SGHNT and CDR2 is YENEEA in the germline V gene. DNA for the CDR3: TGTGCCAGCAGCCGAGAGACTGGAAACACCATATATTTT. Translating it yields CASSRETGNTIYF.

This sequence joins TRBV6-1 and TRBJ2-7; tentatively, D is TRBD1 (6 bases). This CDR3 has 13 amino acids. In germline, CDR1 is MNHNS, CDR2 SASEGT. V shed 6 bases and J shed 3 bases, with 12 bases lying between them. The CDR3 DNA follows: TGTGCCAGCAGCATCCGGGACAACTACGAGCAGTACTTC. It specifies CASSIRDNYEQYF.

The chain is built from TRBV7-2 and TRBJ2-5; D is perhaps TRBD1 (5 bases). CDR1 is SGHTA and CDR2 is FQGNSA in the germline V gene. Trimming removed 3 bases at V and 2 bases at J, with 13 bases between. This CDR3 has 15 residues. The CDR3 bases are TGTGCCAGCAGCTTGATTACAGGACCGCAAGAGACCCAGTACTTC. Translation gives CASSLITGPQETQYF.

The chain couples TRBV7-2 to TRBJ2-1; 7 bases agree with TRBD2. The CDR3 spans 14 residues. Germline V CDR1 and CDR2: SGHTA, FQGNSA. V lost 5 bases to trimming and J lost 4 bases; unmatched junction nucleotides: 5. The DNA for the CDR3 is TGTGCCAGCAGCCCCGGGGGGAGTTACAATGAGCAGTTCTTC. This translates into CASSPGGSYNEQFF.

The rearrangement uses TRBV9 and TRBJ2-7, with unresolved D. Germline CDR1 reads SGDLS; CDR2 reads YYNGEE. Trimming left V 0 bases short and J 2 bases short, with 9 bases between. The CDR3 is made up of 14 amino acids. In DNA form, the CDR3 reads TGTGCCAGCAGCGTAGTCCCAGGACCCTACGAGCAGTACTTC. Protein: CASSVVPGPYEQYF.

The rearrangement links TRBV13 to TRBJ1-6; D call uncertain. The CDR3 contains 16 residues. Trimming cost V 5 bases and J 0 bases, with 11 bases left between them. The germline V gene encodes CDR1 PRHDT and CDR2 FYEKMQ (reference sequence). The CDR3 nucleotides are TGTGCCAGCAGCGCCGACGGAAGCTCCTATAATTCACCCCTCCACTTT. This encodes CASSADGSSYNSPLHF. Full variable domain (remainder filled in from reference TRBV13 and TRBJ1-6): AAGVIQSPRHLIKEKRETATLKCYPIPRHDTVYWYQQGPGQDPQFLISFYEKMQSDKGSIPDRFSAQQFSDYHSELNMSSLELGDSALYFCASSADGSSYNSPLHFGNGTRLTVT.